The sequence of this TCR beta chain was determined in a study of response to subunit inactivated influenza vaccine listed by TCRdb under 2018. With regard to the full study: To follow how T cells responded to a trivalent subunit inactivated influenza vaccine, the researchers relied on deep quantitative profiling of the T cell receptor repertoire.

On the study overall, not on this receptor specifically: It was suggested by the authors that each seasonal influenza vaccination may recruit only a limited number of new T cells.

The method behind the library was RT-PCR. TCRdb shows the sequencer as Illumina HiSeq 2500. Starting from the raw public reads, TCRdb applied fastp trimming at Q25, assembled clones with MiXCR and retained in-frame beta chains. A single entry per CDR3 protein holds the most common genes and DNA from its merged rows. Within this sample are around 570,000 distinct CDR3 sequences, with 7.6% of them counted one time only. The ten largest clonotypes hold roughly 13% of the sample. From the cysteine up to the phenylalanine, the CDR3 has a length of 15 residues. The sequence is cut down to CDR3 DNA, 45 bases in frame from base 1. Trimming costs V 0 bases and J 3 bases, and their ends lie 11 bases apart. Taken from the germline V gene (reference sequence), the CDR1 and CDR2 loops are LGHDT and YNNKEL. This clonotype was seen only a few times. Its antigen remains undetermined. Within one base of it there is no much larger clone, and no base qualities were kept.

Sequenced material: PBMCs from blood, taken about 23 months after vaccination. Recombination joined TRBV3-1 with TRBJ1-2, with no confidently assigned D gene. The TCR comes from a man between 50 and 75 years old who received an inactivated influenza vaccine. Donor details come from another sample of the same person, matched by shared clones. The DNA sequence reads TGTGCCAGCAGCCAAGAACCGACGACCCACTATGGCTACACCTTC. Its translation reads: CASSQEPTTHYGYTF.